What follows is one T cell receptor (beta chain) and its context. Antigen specificity is unknown. This sample is drawn from a study of cytomegalovirus exposure and HLA in healthy donors. General study findings and limits: The study carried out a later analysis of TCR beta sequences. It associated 15,000 to 20,000 of them with specific HLA alleles at a false discovery rate of 0.05.

Trimming left V 2 bases short and J 10 bases short, with 8 bases between. CDR3 size: 11 residues. The germline CDR1 and CDR2 sequences are MNHEY and SMNVEV (reference sequence). This PCR relied on a set of 60 Vbeta primers and 13 Jbeta primers. Only in-frame clones appear in the TCRdb table, and some are missing; sequencing was by immunoSEQ multiplex PCR. Found here are approximately 140,000 clones, 75% of them singletons; the top ten hold over 3%. Sequencing input: PBMCs. V is TRBV27 and J is TRBJ1-1; D is perhaps TRBD1 (6 bases). The source is a man aged 35-49 years in good health and CMV-seronegative. CDR3 sequence (DNA): TGTGCCAGCAGTTTAGGGGGCACAGCTTTCTTT. Its protein product is CASSLGGTAFF.